This T cell receptor (beta chain) is from a study of PD-1 blockade in classical Hodgkin lymphoma. Study details: Intravenous delivery of nivolumab at 3 mg/kg to patients occurred every 2 weeks.

The V segment lost 4 bases and the J segment 7 bases; nucleotides outside the gene matches: 5. Germline V gene sequence: CDR1 MRHNA, CDR2 SNTAGT. This CDR3 contains 14 residues. This clone was counted between two and nine times. Sequencing used immunoSEQ multiplex PCR; TCRdb keeps in-frame clones, though not all of them. In the table there are about 40,000 clones, about 91% of which are singletons. All patients relapsed after autologous stem cell transplantation, and brentuximab vedotin exposure varied. The best responses consisted of complete response, partial response or progressive disease. The TCR originated in a human donor with classical Hodgkin lymphoma. The sequences come from peripheral blood mononuclear cells (PBMCs), collected before the second cycle of nivolumab. The genes are TRBV6-4 and TRBJ2-1; 9 nucleotides match TRBD2. The CDR3 is CASSGTSVSNEQFF. CDR3 DNA sequence: TGTGCCAGCAGTGGGACTAGCGTTTCAAATGAGCAGTTCTTC.